The present T cell receptor beta chain was sequenced within a study of blood T cells in healthy people across ages. About the study: T cells yielded about one barcoded beta molecule per two cells through template switching.

There were healthy Caucasian individuals from Russia, aged roughly 6 to 90, serving as donors. The CDR3 extends over 15 amino acids. Unmatched junction bases numbered 12, after V lost 7 bases and J lost 4 bases. The authors ran a second PCR of about 6 to 11 cycles using a sample-barcoded 5' primer and a J-beta primer mix. TCRdb reprocessed the 5' RACE reads with MiXCR, giving one entry per CDR3 protein. The table shows about a million distinct CDR3 sequences, with around two fifths occurring only once. Turning to this clonotype: Its target is unknown.

Study-wide results and caveats: Because donor CMV status was unknown, expanded clonotype changes were possibly confounded. Higher diversity and more naive CD4+ cells were features of long-lived donors, compared to aged donors.

The chain couples TRBV12-3 or TRBV12-4 to TRBJ1-1, with 7 bases fitting TRBD1. The clonotype comes from a man between 18 and 29 years old in good health. The sequenced sample was blood. Here the CDR3 reads CASTSGRGGVTEAFF. The CDR3 DNA reads TGTGCCAGCACCTCCGGCAGGGGGGGGGTCACTGAAGCTTTCTTT.